These T cell receptor beta chains were read from a single sample in a study of blood T cell repertoires in COVID-19. Profiled with immunoSEQ multiplex PCR; TCRdb holds only in-frame clones, not every one. Of about 260,000 clones detected, approximately 91% appear once; the ten largest clones hold over 9%. Sequencing was done on a sample of peripheral blood. Every receptor here comes from a woman aged 25 to 39 with COVID-19, enrolled during active disease. CDR3s include the opening cysteine and the closing phenylalanine or tryptophan. A D gene is named only where the DNA matches it firmly. Only some rows state a clone size, as once, few, many or a class for expanded clones.

V	J	size	D	DNA	CDR3
TRBV5-8	TRBJ2-5	-	-	TGTGCCAGCAGCTATCGACAGTTACAAGAGACCCAGTACTTC	CASSYRQLQETQYF
TRBV9	TRBJ1-3	-	-	TGTGCCAGCAGCCCCCCGGAAAGACGGGGGGGAAACACCATATATTTT	CASSPPERRGGNTIYF
TRBV4-3	TRBJ2-1	-	TRBD2	TGCGCCAGCAGCGGAGGACTAGCGGGAGGGGAAATCCATGAGCAGTTCTTC	CASSGGLAGGEIHEQFF
TRBV15	TRBJ1-5	-	TRBD1	TGTGCCACCAGCAGACACCGACAGGGATGGAGCAATCAGCCCCAGCATTTT	CATSRHRQGWSNQPQHF
TRBV2	TRBJ1-4	-	-	TGTGCCAGTTGGACAGCAACTAATGAAAAACTGTTTTTT	CASWTATNEKLFF
TRBV5-1	TRBJ1-1	-	TRBD1	TGCGCCAGCAGCTTGGAGGACAGGGGAGGCACTGAAGCTTTCTTT	CASSLEDRGGTEAFF
TRBV19	TRBJ2-7	once	TRBD1	TGTGCCAGTAGTATCGGGGACAGGGGAATCTACGAGCAGTACTTC	CASSIGDRGIYEQYF
TRBV5-1	TRBJ1-3	-	-	TGCGCCAGCAGCTTGGACACATCCTCTGGAAACACCATATATTTT	CASSLDTSSGNTIYF
TRBV9	TRBJ2-2	-	TRBD1	TGTGCCAGCAGCAGGGGGCGTCAAACCGGGGAGCTGTTTTTT	CASSRGRQTGELFF
TRBV24-1	TRBJ2-1	-	TRBD2	TGTGCCACCAGTGACAGGACTAGCGGGAGGTCCTACAATGAGCAGTTCTTC	CATSDRTSGRSYNEQFF
TRBV15	TRBJ2-2	-	-	TGTGCCACCAGCAGACGAACAGTTTACACCGGGGAGCTGTTTTTT	CATSRRTVYTGELFF
TRBV28	TRBJ1-1	-	-	TGTGCCAGCAAACCGGCGGCGGACACTGAAGCTTTCTTT	CASKPAADTEAFF
TRBV9	TRBJ2-7	-	-	TGTGCCAGCAGCGTAGCTGGGCCGCCGGTGTACGAGCAGTACTTC	CASSVAGPPVYEQYF
TRBV6-5	TRBJ1-3	-	-	TGTGCCAGCAGTTACTCCCCGGCTGGAAACACCATATATTTT	CASSYSPAGNTIYF
TRBV20-1	TRBJ2-5	-	-	TGCAGTGCTAGTAGGGGGGCGGGAGACTGGGAGACCCAGTACTTC	CSASRGAGDWETQYF
TRBV28	TRBJ2-2	-	TRBD2	TGTGCCAGCACCGGGGGGAGGATCCGGAACACCGGGGAGCTGTTTTTT	CASTGGRIRNTGELFF
TRBV7-9	TRBJ2-1	-	TRBD2	TGTGCCAGCAGCCCAAGAGCGGGAGTGGGGAATGAGCAGTTCTTC	CASSPRAGVGNEQFF
TRBV9	TRBJ2-2	-	TRBD2	TGTGCCAGCAGCGTACGACTAGCGGGAGACACTAGCACCGGGGAGCTGTTTTTT	CASSVRLAGDTSTGELFF
TRBV29-1	TRBJ1-2	few	-	TGCAGCGTTGGACAGTCGGATGGCTACACCTTC	CSVGQSDGYTF
TRBV9	TRBJ1-1	-	TRBD1	TGTGCCAGCAGCTCCGGGACAGTGAACACTGAAGCTTTCTTT	CASSSGTVNTEAFF
TRBV6-5	TRBJ1-5	-	-	TGTGCCAGCAGCCGAGACGGGAATCAGCCCCAGCATTTT	CASSRDGNQPQHF
TRBV28	TRBJ2-3	-	-	TGTGCCAGCAGTTTAGAGGGATACAGTACAGATACGCAGTATTTT	CASSLEGYSTDTQYF
TRBV30	TRBJ2-1	-	TRBD2	TGTGCCGGCGAACAAGGCGGGAGGGGTGATGAGCAGTTCTTC	CAGEQGGRGDEQFF
TRBV6-4	TRBJ1-2	-	-	TGTGCCAGCAGTGGTACGGGTCCCCAATATGGCTACACCTTC	CASSGTGPQYGYTF
TRBV4-3	TRBJ2-3	-	-	TGCGCCAGCAGCCTCCTCTCGGGAGATACGCAGTATTTT	CASSLLSGDTQYF
TRBV2	TRBJ1-3	-	-	TGTGCCAGCAGCCCCACGAGCTCTGGAAACACCATATATTTT	CASSPTSSGNTIYF
TRBV19	TRBJ1-4	-	-	TGTGCCAGTAGTGGTCAGGGTCATGAAAAACTGTTTTTT	CASSGQGHEKLFF
TRBV5-1	TRBJ1-1	-	-	TGCGCCAGCAGCTTGGTGGTCAGGGAGGGTGAAGCTTTCTTT	CASSLVVREGEAFF
TRBV7-6	TRBJ2-2	-	TRBD2	TGTGCCAGCAGCTTCGATGGGTTAGCGGGAAACACCGGGGAGCTGTTTTTT	CASSFDGLAGNTGELFF
TRBV24-1	TRBJ1-5	-	-	TGTGCCACCAGTGAGGAGGGCAGGGTGAGGCCCCAGCATTTT	CATSEEGRVRPQHF
TRBV5-1	TRBJ2-4	once	TRBD1	TGCGCCAGCAGCTCTTCCGGGACAGACCTAGCCAAAAACATTCAGTACTTC	CASSSSGTDLAKNIQYF
TRBV9	TRBJ1-2	-	TRBD1	TGTGCCAGCAGCCTAAGGACAGGGGGCGGTGGCTACACCTTC	CASSLRTGGGGYTF
TRBV3-1/TRBV3-2	TRBJ2-7	-	TRBD2	TGTGCCAGCAGCCTAACTAGCGGGGCCTCCTACGAGCAGTACTTC	CASSLTSGASYEQYF
TRBV4-1	TRBJ2-1	-	TRBD2	TGCGCCAGCAGCCAAGATATGACTAGCGGGACCTCCTACAATGAGCAGTTCTTC	CASSQDMTSGTSYNEQFF
TRBV7-9	TRBJ1-5	-	TRBD1	TGTGCCAGCAGCTTGGGGGCATTGACAGGGAACAATCAGCCCCAGCATTTT	CASSLGALTGNNQPQHF
TRBV7-6	TRBJ2-1	-	-	TGTGCCAGCAGCCCCTTAGCGGAGAGCTCCTACAATGAGCAGTTCTTC	CASSPLAESSYNEQFF